This TCR beta chain was identified during a study of cytomegalovirus exposure and HLA in healthy donors. General study points: The study found most TCR sequences rare, yet found some public TCRs in many donors.

Germline lookup yields CDR1 MNHNS and CDR2 SASEGT. This CDR3 comprises 15 residues. V dropped 3 bases and J dropped 6 bases, with 15 bases sitting between them. The PCR used 60 Vbeta and 13 Jbeta primers. Some clones are missing from TCRdb's copy, which holds only in-frame ones; the method was immunoSEQ multiplex PCR. This sample has some 190,000 clones, with about three quarters found just once. This clone has a handful of counts. Its specificity is not known. The chain combines TRBV6-1 with TRBJ1-5, with D possibly being TRBD1 (6 bases). The TCR sequence derives from a man between 18 and 35 years old in good health and CMV-seronegative. What was sequenced was PBMCs. The CDR3 region has the DNA TGTGCCAGCAGTGACGCACAGGGAAACCTTCAGCCCCAGCATTTT. Translation: CASSDAQGNLQPQHF.